These T cell receptor beta chains were read from a single sample in a study of CD8 T cells in Susac syndrome. From the immunoSEQ multiplex PCR reads, TCRdb called clonotypes with MiXCR, one entry per CDR3 protein. This table holds over 300,000 distinct CDR3 sequences, about 90% found once. Sequencing used CD4+ T cells from PBMCs. The receptors originated from a human donor with multiple sclerosis. Both conserved end residues are part of each CDR3. Fields, in order: V gene, D gene, clone size, J gene, CDR3 DNA, CDR3 protein. The D gene is left open where the match is weak. Only part of the rows carry a size: once, few, many, or a class if the clone is expanded.

TRBV5-4	NA	NA	TRBJ2-4	TGTGCCAGCAGCTTGGGAGGGATTTTCGCCAAAAACATTCAGTACTTC	CASSLGGIFAKNIQYF
TRBV6-2/TRBV6-3	TRBD1	NA	TRBJ2-1	TGTGCCAGCAGTGACCCGACAGGGGGTATCTACAATGAGCAGTTCTTC	CASSDPTGGIYNEQFF
TRBV11-2	NA	NA	TRBJ2-1	TGTGCCAGCGGGACGGCCCGCTACAATGAGCAGTTCTTC	CASGTARYNEQFF
TRBV25-1	NA	NA	TRBJ1-2	TGTGCCAGCAGCGACAGCGTCTATGGCTACACCTTC	CASSDSVYGYTF
TRBV6-1	NA	NA	TRBJ1-1	TGTGCCAGCAGTGAAGCGTTTCGAAACACTGAAGCTTTCTTT	CASSEAFRNTEAFF
TRBV18	NA	NA	TRBJ1-3	TGTGCCAGCCACCAAGACAGTATCCCTGGAAACACCATATATTTT	CASHQDSIPGNTIYF
TRBV12-3/TRBV12-4	NA	NA	TRBJ2-1	TGTGCCAGCAGTTCCCAGATAACAGGGTATGAGCAGTTCTTC	CASSSQITGYEQFF
TRBV5-1	NA	once	TRBJ2-6	TGCGCCAGCAGCCCACGGGGCTCCGGGGCCAACGTCCTGACTTTC	CASSPRGSGANVLTF
TRBV2	TRBD1	once	TRBJ1-5	TGTGCCAGCAGTGTGGGACAGGGGGCAGGGCAGCCCCAGCATTTT	CASSVGQGAGQPQHF
TRBV4-1	NA	NA	TRBJ2-1	TGCGCCAGCAGCCCGCGACCACAGGGGGCTAGCGGGGTCTACAATGAGCAGTTCTTC	CASSPRPQGASGVYNEQFF
TRBV2	NA	NA	TRBJ1-5	TGTGCCAGTAGTCCCGATTTGGGCAATCAGCCCCAGCATTTT	CASSPDLGNQPQHF
TRBV6-2/TRBV6-3	NA	NA	TRBJ2-7	TGTGCCAGCTGCTCGGGAAGCTCCTACGAGCAGTACTTC	CASCSGSSYEQYF
TRBV5-1	NA	NA	TRBJ2-5	TGCGCCAGCAGCGCGGGACAGAGAGAGACCCAGTACTTC	CASSAGQRETQYF
TRBV9	NA	NA	TRBJ1-3	TGTGCCAGCAGCGTAGGACTCGCGTCGGGTGGAAACACCATATATTTT	CASSVGLASGGNTIYF
TRBV5-6	NA	NA	TRBJ1-1	TGTGCCAGCAGCTTCACTTTAACTGAAGCTTTCTTT	CASSFTLTEAFF
TRBV19	NA	once	TRBJ2-1	TGTGCCAGTAGCCCCATGGCGGGAATCTCCTACAATGAGCAGTTCTTC	CASSPMAGISYNEQFF
TRBV7-8	TRBD1	NA	TRBJ1-6	TGTGCCAGCAGCGCCGGACAGGGGGCACTTTCACCCCTCCACTTT	CASSAGQGALSPLHF
TRBV20-1	TRBD2	NA	TRBJ2-2	TGCAGTGCTAGAGGACTAGCGGGACCCACCGGGGAGCTGTTTTTT	CSARGLAGPTGELFF
TRBV5-1	NA	NA	TRBJ2-5	TGCGCCAGCAGCTCGCGAGGGGGGGCACGTAGGGAGACCCAGTACTTC	CASSSRGGARRETQYF
TRBV20-1	TRBD2	NA	TRBJ2-1	TGCAGTGCCAGGGTAGCGGGAGCCGTCAATGAGCAGTTCTTC	CSARVAGAVNEQFF
TRBV28	TRBD1	NA	TRBJ2-5	TGTGCCAGCAAAGGGACAGGGGGTCAAGAGACCCAGTACTTC	CASKGTGGQETQYF
TRBV5-1	NA	NA	TRBJ2-7	TGCGCCAGCAGCTCTCCTAGTTCGACGGTAGGCTCCTACGAGCAGTACTTC	CASSSPSSTVGSYEQYF
TRBV30	TRBD1	NA	TRBJ1-1	TGTGCCTCAGGGGACAGGCGCCTGGGTGAAGCTTTCTTT	CASGDRRLGEAFF
TRBV4-1	NA	NA	TRBJ1-1	TGCGCCAGCAGTTCTCCACGCGACAACAAGAACACTGAAGCTTTCTTT	CASSSPRDNKNTEAFF
TRBV5-6	TRBD2	NA	TRBJ2-5	TGTGCCAGCAGCTTGGAAACGGGGGGGCTCCAGACCCAGTACTTC	CASSLETGGLQTQYF
TRBV12-3/TRBV12-4	NA	NA	TRBJ1-2	TGTGCCAGCAGACGGGACACTAACTATGGCTACACCTTC	CASRRDTNYGYTF
TRBV20-1	TRBD1	NA	TRBJ2-5	TGCAGTGCTCCGGCAGGGGGCCGAGAGACCCAGTACTTC	CSAPAGGRETQYF
TRBV29-1	TRBD2	NA	TRBJ2-1	TGCAGCGTTGAAGGGGTTGGGCTAGCGGGAGGGAATGAGCAGTTCTTC	CSVEGVGLAGGNEQFF
TRBV6-1	NA	NA	TRBJ1-4	TGTGCCAGCAGCTCGGGAGGATCTAATGAAAAACTGTTTTTT	CASSSGGSNEKLFF
TRBV2	TRBD2	NA	TRBJ2-1	TGTGCCAGCAGTCCGACTAGCGGCTTGGGTGAGCAGTTCTTC	CASSPTSGLGEQFF
TRBV6-5	TRBD1	NA	TRBJ2-1	TGTGCCAGCAGTCCCCTCGGGACAGTTAACAATGAGCAGTTCTTC	CASSPLGTVNNEQFF
TRBV21-1	NA	NA	TRBJ2-1	TGTGCCAGCAGCAAAGAGGGTACTAGTGGCGATGAGCAGTTCTTC	CASSKEGTSGDEQFF
TRBV27	NA	once	TRBJ1-1	TGTGCCAGCAGCCGAACGCGGGGTCGACGTATGAACACTGAAGCTTTCTTT	CASSRTRGRRMNTEAFF
TRBV6-2/TRBV6-3	NA	NA	TRBJ1-1	TGTGCCAGCACTTACGGGGGAGGGAGCACTGAAGCTTTCTTT	CASTYGGGSTEAFF
TRBV7-9	NA	NA	TRBJ2-7	TGTGCCAGCAGCCTCGGACCAGGTGGGGCGGCCGAGCAGTACTTC	CASSLGPGGAAEQYF
TRBV29-1	NA	NA	TRBJ1-5	TGCAGCGTTGGCACACAAGATCAGCCCCAGCATTTT	CSVGTQDQPQHF
TRBV7-6	NA	NA	TRBJ2-5	TGTGCCAGCAGCTTAGCGTTGGCCCGACAAGAGACCCAGTACTTC	CASSLALARQETQYF
TRBV28	NA	NA	TRBJ1-6	TGTGCCAGCACGGGGCAGCCTGTGGGTAATTCACCCCTCCACTTT	CASTGQPVGNSPLHF
TRBV20-1	TRBD2	NA	TRBJ2-7	TGCAGTGCTAGAATAGCGGGGAGACGCCTCCGCGAGCAGTACTTC	CSARIAGRRLREQYF
TRBV29-1	NA	NA	TRBJ1-6	TGCAGCGTTGCGGAAGCCGGTAATTCACCCCTCCACTTT	CSVAEAGNSPLHF